Here is one TCR beta chain with its context. Its antigen remains undetermined. No quality values exist for individual bases; no much larger clone is one base distant. Library preparation was by the immunoSEQ multiplex PCR assay. Some 1.1 x 10^5 TCR templates per sample were assayed on the deep sequencing platform. Genomic DNA extracted from sorted T cells was the material used for TCRbeta CDR3 sequencing. In the authors' own workflow: The R programming language was used for clonal analysis of the TCRbeta CDR3 data. Alloreactive CD4+ and CD8+ clones were identified by comparing unstimulated samples to CFSE-low samples taken after the reaction. Alloreactive CD4+ clones were assigned to regulatory or non-regulatory origin by matching sequences to sorted unstimulated Treg and non-Treg repertoires. Drawn from immuneACCESS, this table holds only the in-frame rearrangements with V and J called that TCRdb kept. Clones are partly lost; checked studies trace under half to an unresolved V gene and leave the rest unexplained. The V and J calls and the clone size are those of that table, but D and trimming were determined from the DNA. For this sample there are around 100,000 clones; over 85% appear just once. The ten largest clones represent approximately 0.62% of the sample.

The CDR3 has 16 amino acids, counting the end cysteine and phenylalanine. The only DNA kept is the CDR3, 48 bases in frame from the first base. CDR1 SGHRS and CDR2 YFSETQ are derived from the germline V gene. V was cut back by 4 bases and J by 5 bases, leaving a gap of 22 bases between them. Sorted unstimulated T cells and proliferating T cells recovered from mixed lymphocyte reactions underwent TCRbeta CDR3 sequencing. Fresh whole blood from under 13 HLA-typed healthy donors was used as the source from which PBMCs were isolated. To map where alloreactive clones came from, CD4+ regulatory T cells in the unstimulated state were FACS-sorted. This specimen comes from a study of siplizumab effects on memory and regulatory T cells (dated by TCRdb to the late 2010s). Regarding the study in general: The effect of the anti-CD2 antibody siplizumab on alloreactive T-cell subsets was examined in allogeneic mixed lymphocyte reactions constructed from human PBMCs. Results and caveats for the whole study, not just this receptor: Siplizumab significantly reduced the cumulative frequency of alloreactive sequences traceable to unstimulated CD4+ memory T cells. For roughly 75-95% of proliferating CD4+ or CD8+ clones, no naive or memory phenotype could be assigned. Sequences below about 10^-5 frequency were poorly captured, so only a minor fraction of alloreactive clones could be mapped to unstimulated subsets. Compared with memory T cells, unstimulated naive T cells appeared more diverse, and naive cells seemed to make a substantial contribution to the alloresponse. Whether proliferating Tregs from siplizumab cultures were suppressive was not functionally confirmed. Among mappable alloreactive CD4+ clones, the Treg-derived fraction averaged about 75% with siplizumab versus about 25% in control reactions.

Source material: Tregs sorted from blood. Here the chain combines TRBV5-1 and TRBJ2-7; tentative D gene TRBD1, with 6 bases matching. The clonotype was recovered from a human donor in good health. The nucleotide sequence reads TGCGCCAGCAGCAGAGAACAGGGACCCTTCCCCCACGAGCAGTACTTC. The translation is CASSREQGPFPHEQYF.